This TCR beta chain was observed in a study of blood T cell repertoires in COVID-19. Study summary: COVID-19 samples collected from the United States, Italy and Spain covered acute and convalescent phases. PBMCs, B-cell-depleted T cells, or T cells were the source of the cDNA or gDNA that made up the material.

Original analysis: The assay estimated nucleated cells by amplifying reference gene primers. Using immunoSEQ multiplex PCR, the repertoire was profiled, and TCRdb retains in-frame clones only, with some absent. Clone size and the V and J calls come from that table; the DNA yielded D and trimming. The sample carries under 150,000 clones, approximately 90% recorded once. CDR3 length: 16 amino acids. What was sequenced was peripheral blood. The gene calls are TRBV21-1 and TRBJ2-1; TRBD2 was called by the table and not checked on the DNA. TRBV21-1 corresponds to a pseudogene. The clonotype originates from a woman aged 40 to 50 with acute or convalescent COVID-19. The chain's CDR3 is CASSAPDFSSYNEQFF. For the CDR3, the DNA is TGTGCCAGCAGCGCCCCCGACTTCAGCTCCTACAATGAGCAGTTCTTC.